What follows is one T cell receptor (beta chain) and its context. Its antigen is still unknown. The data were taken from a study of CD8 T cells in ankylosing spondylitis. General study findings and limits: A motif in TCR beta, a set of 8 or 9 highly homologous variants, appeared characteristic of ankylosing spondylitis blood.

TCRdb recomputed calls from the 5' RACE reads with MiXCR, one row per CDR3 protein. The sample holds about 480,000 distinct CDR3 sequences, more than 15% seen once. Per the germline V gene, CDR1 is SGHNT and CDR2 is YENEEA. V was shortened by 5 bases and J by 6 bases, with 14 bases between the two germline ends. This CDR3 has 14 amino acids. This chain links TRBV11-3 with TRBJ2-1; D gene ambiguous. The clonotype comes from a male donor with ankylosing spondylitis. Input material: blood, either unsorted or a sorted T cell fraction (not recorded which). CDR3 in DNA: TGTGCCAGCAGCCCTGGATCAGCCATCAATGAGCAGTTCTTC. Amino acids: CASSPGSAINEQFF.